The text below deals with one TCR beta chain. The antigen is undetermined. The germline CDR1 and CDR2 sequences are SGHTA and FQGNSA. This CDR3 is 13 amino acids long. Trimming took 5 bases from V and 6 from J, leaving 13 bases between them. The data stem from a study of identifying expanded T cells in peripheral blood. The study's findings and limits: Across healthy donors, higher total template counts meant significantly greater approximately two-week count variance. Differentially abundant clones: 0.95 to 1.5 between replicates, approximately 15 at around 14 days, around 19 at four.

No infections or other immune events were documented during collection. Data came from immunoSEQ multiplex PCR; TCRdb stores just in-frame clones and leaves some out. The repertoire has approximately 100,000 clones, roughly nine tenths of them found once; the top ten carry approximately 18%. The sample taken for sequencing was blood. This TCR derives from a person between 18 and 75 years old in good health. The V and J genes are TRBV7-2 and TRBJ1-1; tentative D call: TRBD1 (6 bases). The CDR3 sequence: CASSQQGRAEAFF. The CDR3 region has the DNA TGTGCCAGCAGCCAACAGGGTCGGGCTGAAGCTTTCTTT.